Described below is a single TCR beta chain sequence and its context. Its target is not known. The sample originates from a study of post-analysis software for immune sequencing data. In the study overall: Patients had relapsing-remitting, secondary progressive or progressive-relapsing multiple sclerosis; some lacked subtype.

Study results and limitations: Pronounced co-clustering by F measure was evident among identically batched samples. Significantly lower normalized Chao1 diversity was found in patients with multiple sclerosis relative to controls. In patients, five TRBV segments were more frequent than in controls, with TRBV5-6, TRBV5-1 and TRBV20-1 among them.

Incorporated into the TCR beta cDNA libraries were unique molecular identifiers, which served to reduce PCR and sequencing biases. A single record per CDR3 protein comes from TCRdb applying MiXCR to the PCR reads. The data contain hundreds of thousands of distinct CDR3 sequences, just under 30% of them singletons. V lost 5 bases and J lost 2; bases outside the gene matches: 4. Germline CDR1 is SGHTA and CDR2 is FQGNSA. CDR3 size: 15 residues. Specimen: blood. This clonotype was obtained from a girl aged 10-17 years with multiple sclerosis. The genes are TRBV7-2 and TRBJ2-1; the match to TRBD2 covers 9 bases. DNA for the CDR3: TGTGCCAGCAGCGGGGGCGGGGGGGCCTACAATGAGCAGTTCTTC. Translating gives CASSGGGGAYNEQFF.